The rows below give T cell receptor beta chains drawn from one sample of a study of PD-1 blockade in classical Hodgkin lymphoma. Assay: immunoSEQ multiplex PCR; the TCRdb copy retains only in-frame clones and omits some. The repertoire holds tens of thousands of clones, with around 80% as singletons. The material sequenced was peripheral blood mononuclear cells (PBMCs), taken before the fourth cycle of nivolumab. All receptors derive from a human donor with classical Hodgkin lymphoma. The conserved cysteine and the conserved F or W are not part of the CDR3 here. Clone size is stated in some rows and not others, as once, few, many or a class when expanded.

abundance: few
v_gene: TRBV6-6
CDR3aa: ASIRGGSYTEAF

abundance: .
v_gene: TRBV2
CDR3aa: ASWELAGTDTQY

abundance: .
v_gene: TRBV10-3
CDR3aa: AIRSGLGQETQY

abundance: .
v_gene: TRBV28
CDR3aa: ASSPSWGANYGYT

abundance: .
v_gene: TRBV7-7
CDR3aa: ASSPGTSGYTGELF

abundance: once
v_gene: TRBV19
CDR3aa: ASSSDGFRGNTIY

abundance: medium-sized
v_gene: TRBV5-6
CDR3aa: ASSLAGTALSYEQY

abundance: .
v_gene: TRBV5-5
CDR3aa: ASSGALIGGEKLF

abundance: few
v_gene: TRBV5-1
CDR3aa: ASSTGSTGVNTEAF

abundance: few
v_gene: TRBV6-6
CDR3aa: ASSTGSPDNSPLH

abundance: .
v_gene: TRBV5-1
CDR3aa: ANSLGQAYGYT

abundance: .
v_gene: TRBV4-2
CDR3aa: ASSPLGRGGRLDTQY

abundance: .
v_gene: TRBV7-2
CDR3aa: ASKNQGVWNTEAF

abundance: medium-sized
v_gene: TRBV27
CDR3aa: ASSSNSFNQPQH

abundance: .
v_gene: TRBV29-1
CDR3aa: SSRQGQGRQETQY

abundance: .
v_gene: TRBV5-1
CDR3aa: ASSSSSVRGGETQY

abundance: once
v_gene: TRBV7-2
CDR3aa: ASSPQGGGVEQY

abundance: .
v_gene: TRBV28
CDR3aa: ASKLQGALYEQY

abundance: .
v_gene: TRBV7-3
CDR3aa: ASSKGDSRNEQF

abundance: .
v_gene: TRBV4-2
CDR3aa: ASSRSRDRDTEAF

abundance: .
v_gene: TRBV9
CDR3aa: ASSGNTGTGGHEQY

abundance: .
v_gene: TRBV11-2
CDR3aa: ASSPRIGDGYT